The 6 T cell receptor beta chains presented below share a single source sample, sequenced in a study of T cells expressing NK-cell markers. From the 5' RACE reads, TCRdb lists one entry per CDR3 protein and no DNA. The sample holds roughly 280,000 distinct CDR3 sequences. The sample taken for sequencing was blood T cells: a sorted CD56 or NKG2C T cell subset, CD4+ or CD8+ T cells, or bulk PBMC T cells (not recorded which). Receptor source: a man younger than 35 in good health.

This chain links TRBV7-9 with TRBJ2-5; TCRdb names TRBD1, which stays unverified in the absence of DNA. Germline V lookup: CDR1 SEHNR, CDR2 FQNEAQ (reference sequence). The CDR3 spans 13 residues. CDR3: CASSAGVWETQYF.

The gene calls are TRBV12-3 or TRBV12-4 and TRBJ2-7; the D call of TRBD2 rests on TCRdb alone, since no DNA is present to check it. CDR3 length: 14 amino acids. This CDR3 reads CASSSGREAYEQYF.

CDR3 residues: CSVASNQAETQYF. V usage is TRBV29-1 and J usage is TRBJ2-5. The germline gives CDR1 SQVTM, CDR2 ANQGSEA. CDR3 length: 13 residues.

The J gene is TRBJ1-2, the V gene TRBV24-1. The CDR3 is 12 amino acids. Germline CDR1 reads KGHDR; CDR2 reads SFDVKD. The chain's CDR3 is CATSSETNGYTF.

This chain links TRBV12-3 or TRBV12-4 with TRBJ2-7; TCRdb outputs TRBD1, but without DNA this stays unchecked. The CDR3 is made up of 15 amino acids. Here the CDR3 reads CASSLQGIRIYEQYF.

The chain recombines TRBV12-3 or TRBV12-4 with TRBJ2-2; TCRdb's D call of TRBD2 is untestable without DNA. The CDR3 length is 17 residues. The CDR3 reads CASSLQRLAPNTGELFF.